The 9 T cell receptor beta chains listed next were all sequenced from one sample in a study of cytotoxic CD8 clonotypes in ibrutinib-treated CLL. Sequencing used immunoSEQ multiplex PCR; TCRdb keeps in-frame clones, though not all of them. The table has about 43,000 clones, less than 70% seen once; the top ten hold roughly 12%. The sample here was PBMCs, taken after 12 months of ibrutinib treatment. The receptors come from a human donor with chronic lymphocytic leukemia.

The rearrangement joins TRBV28 to TRBJ1-5; the D is unclear. The CDR3 is made up of 18 amino acids. Germline loops: CDR1 MDHEN, CDR2 SYDVKM. V lost 1 base, J lost 3 bases, and 19 bases lay in between. CDR3 sequence: CASSLYSGVTASNQPQHF. The DNA for the CDR3 is TGTGCCAGCAGTTTATACTCAGGTGTCACAGCCTCCAATCAGCCCCAGCATTTT.

V gene TRBV15 combines with J gene TRBJ1-5; 11 bases are shared with TRBD1. The V gene end was trimmed by 3 bases and the J gene end by 2 bases; junction bases not matched to a gene: 6. The CDR3 consists of 17 residues. CDR1 and CDR2 from the germline V gene are LNHNV and YYDKDF (reference sequence). The CDR3 sequence: CATSSTDRGLGNQPQHF. The CDR3 bases are TGTGCCACCAGCAGCACGGACAGGGGGCTTGGCAATCAGCCCCAGCATTTT.

The chain uses TRBV28 and TRBJ2-7; the D gene is possibly TRBD1 (6 bases). The CDR3 consists of 15 residues. Germline CDR1 MDHEN, CDR2 SYDVKM. V lost 6 bases, J lost 4 bases, and 19 bases lay in between. The CDR3 is CASSPPLRGGYEQYF. The CDR3, as DNA: TGTGCCAGCAGCCCCCCTCTTCGAGGGGGTTACGAGCAGTACTTC.

Only one count was recorded for this clone. The rearrangement links TRBV5-1 to TRBJ1-4; D is unresolved. The ends were cut back, 3 bases at V and 0 bases at J, with 12 bases in the middle. Germline CDR1 and CDR2: SGHRS and YFSETQ. The CDR3 extends over 16 amino acids. This CDR3 reads CASSWSTETTNEKLFF. Here the CDR3 DNA reads TGCGCCAGCAGCTGGTCGACGGAAACAACTAATGAAAAACTGTTTTTT.

Remarks on this clone: One junction end does not reproduce the germline sequence, and a read error may be involved. The rearrangement joins TRBV11-2 to TRBJ1-5; no definite D call. Germline V gives CDR1 SGHAT, CDR2 FQNNGV. The CDR3 contains 15 residues. The CDR3 DNA reads as TGTGCCAGCAGCCTAGACTATTCGGGCAATCAGCCCCAGCATTTT. Its translation is CASSLDYSGNQPQHF. Filled out from reference TRBV11-2 and TRBJ1-5, the complete variable domain reads EAGVAQSPRYKIIEKRQSVAFWCNPISGHATLYWYQQILGQGPKLLIQFQNNGVVDDSQLPKDRFSAERLKGVDSTLKIQPAKLEDSAVYLCASSLDYSGNQPQHFGDGTRLSIL.

The chain couples TRBV6-5 to TRBJ1-2; a weak D match, TRBD1 (6 bases). The germline V gene encodes CDR1 MNHEY and CDR2 SVGAGI. V was shortened by 6 bases and J by 2 bases, with 13 bases between the two germline ends. The CDR3 consists of 14 residues. Here the CDR3 reads CASSPPGQNYGYTF. As DNA, the CDR3 is TGTGCCAGCAGCCCACCCGGACAGAACTATGGCTACACCTTC.

This clone came up a few times. The chain uses TRBV6-4 and TRBJ1-4, with D possibly matching TRBD1 (5 bases). The CDR3 is 18 amino acids. CDR1 is MRHNA and CDR2 is SNTAGT in the germline V gene. V was shortened by 2 bases and J by 3 bases, with 19 bases between the two germline ends. The CDR3 nucleotides are TGTGCCAGCAGTGACGTAGCGGTGGGGGGGTGCCCTAATGAAAAACTGTTTTTT. It yields the protein CASSDVAVGGCPNEKLFF.

This clone was recorded only once. The chain is built from TRBV19 and TRBJ1-1; TRBD1 matches at 8 bases. The J segment lost 4 bases and the V segment lost 7 bases, leaving 11 bases of the junction unmatched. The CDR3 has 15 amino acids. CDR1 and CDR2 from the germline V gene are LNHDA and SQIVND (reference sequence). The CDR3 DNA sequence: TGTGCCAGTATCCAGACAGGGGTGGTCGGCACTGAAGCTTTCTTT. Residues: CASIQTGVVGTEAFF.

This clone was counted only a few times. This chain links TRBV11-3 with TRBJ2-2; the match to TRBD1 covers 8 bases. V lost 5 bases and J lost 5; bases outside the gene matches: 10. The CDR3 contains 16 residues. Germline V gene lookup returns CDR1 SGHNT and CDR2 YENEEA. CDR3 sequence reads: CASSPTGTGRTGELFF. CDR3 sequence (DNA): TGTGCCAGCAGCCCCACAGGGACAGGAAGAACCGGGGAGCTGTTTTTT.